One sample yielded the 18 T cell receptor beta chains listed below, sequenced in a study of OX40 agonist ivuxolimab in advanced cancers. Assay used: immunoSEQ multiplex PCR; TCRdb lists only in-frame clones, some missing. The data contain about 44,000 clones, around 94% of them singletons. Here the sequenced sample was CD4+ or CD8+ T cells sorted from blood, taken in a trial of the OX40 agonist ivuxolimab. The receptor set was obtained from an adult with an advanced solid tumor such as melanoma, head and neck, liver or kidney cancer.

The chain employs TRBV5-6 and TRBJ1-2, with D maybe TRBD1 (6 bases). Germline loops: CDR1 SGHDT, CDR2 YYEEEE. V lost 4 bases, J lost 4 bases, and 14 bases lay in between. This CDR3 is built from 14 residues. The CDR3 here is CASSNGQMSYGYTF. Here the CDR3 DNA reads TGTGCCAGCAGCAACGGACAGATGAGCTATGGCTACACCTTC. Full variable domain (missing parts from reference TRBV5-6 and TRBJ1-2): DAGVTQSPTHLIKTRGQQVTLRCSPKSGHDTVSWYQQALGQGPQFIFQYYEEEERQRGNFPDRFSGHQFPNYSSELNVNALLLGDSALYLCASSNGQMSYGYTFGSGTRLTVV.

The rearrangement uses TRBV29-1 and TRBJ1-1; D unclear. The V gene's germline CDR1 is SQVTM and CDR2 ANQGSEA. There are 14 residues in the CDR3. Trimming took 4 bases from V and 0 from J, leaving 12 bases between them. CDR3 sequence reads: CSVVRGFMNTEAFF. In nucleotides, the CDR3 is TGCAGCGTTGTTCGGGGTTTCATGAACACTGAAGCTTTCTTT.

The V gene is TRBV19, the J gene TRBJ2-5, with a tentative D call TRBD2 (6 bases). Per the germline V gene, CDR1 is LNHDA and CDR2 is SQIVND (reference sequence). V dropped 3 bases and J dropped 5 bases, with 13 bases sitting between them. The CDR3 runs 14 residues. The CDR3 spells CASSMYGGQETQYF. CDR3 nucleotide sequence: TGTGCCAGTAGTATGTATGGAGGGCAGGAGACCCAGTACTTC.

The chain is built from TRBV9 and TRBJ2-7; D remains unclear. V lost 1 base, J lost 1 base, and 6 bases lay in between. The CDR3 sequence is 13 residues long. The V gene's germline CDR1 is SGDLS and CDR2 YYNGEE. Here the CDR3 DNA reads TGTGCCAGCAGCGTAACAGAGTCCTACGAGCAGTACTTC. Its translation is CASSVTESYEQYF.

The rearrangement links TRBV15 to TRBJ2-7; TRBD1 matches 10 bases. Per the germline V gene, CDR1 is LNHNV and CDR2 is YYDKDF (reference sequence). Trimming removed 0 bases from V and 3 bases from J; junction bases left unmatched: 2. The CDR3 loop spans 15 amino acids. Written as DNA, the CDR3 is TGTGCCACCAGCAGAGAACGGGACAGGGGCTACGAGCAGTACTTC. Its translation: CATSRERDRGYEQYF.

The chain combines TRBV5-6 with TRBJ2-7; D not certain. Trimming removed 0 bases at V and 3 bases at J, with 7 bases between. The CDR3 length is 13 residues. From germline, CDR1 is SGHDT and CDR2 YYEEEE. Written as DNA, the CDR3 is TGTGCCAGCAGCTTGGGTGCCAGCTACGAGCAGTACTTC. Translation gives CASSLGASYEQYF.

The V call is TRBV6-4, the J call TRBJ2-1, with D uncertain. The length of the CDR3 is 11 residues. The V and J ends lost 7 bases and 2 bases respectively, with 3 bases between them. In germline, CDR1 is MRHNA, CDR2 SNTAGT. The CDR3 sequence: CASIPYNEQFF. In DNA form, the CDR3 reads TGTGCCAGCATTCCCTACAATGAGCAGTTCTTC.

V is TRBV18 and J is TRBJ2-1; TRBD2 is a possible D gene (6 bases). CDR1 and CDR2 from the germline V gene are KGHSH and LQKENI. Trimming removed 0 bases at V and 6 bases at J, with 15 bases between. CDR3 length: 16 amino acids. The CDR3 nucleotides read TGTGCCAGCTCACCACCGACCGCTAGCGAGAGCAATGAGCAGTTCTTC. Translating it yields CASSPPTASESNEQFF.

The chain is built from TRBV4-3 and TRBJ1-1, with D unresolved. Germline V gene sequence: CDR1 LGHNA, CDR2 YSLEER. The CDR3 runs to 14 residues. V lost 3 bases and J lost 3, with 11 bases in between. CDR3 sequence (DNA): TGCGCCAGCAGCCAGGGCACCGTGGACACTGAAGCTTTCTTT. This encodes CASSQGTVDTEAFF.

The CDR3 coding sequence is TGTGCCTGGGCCGGGGGAACTAGCGGGAGCCTATACAATGAGCAGTTCTTC. This codes for CAWAGGTSGSLYNEQFF. This rearrangement joins TRBV30 to TRBJ2-1, with 11 bases identical to TRBD2. This CDR3 region has 17 residues. V was pared by 5 bases and J by 4 bases, with 13 bases of the junction left unmatched. In germline, CDR1 is GTSNPN, CDR2 SVGIG (reference sequence). The full variable domain, rest sourced from reference TRBV30 and TRBJ2-1, is SQTIHQWPATLVQPVGSPLSLECTVEGTSNPNLYWYRQAAGRGLQLLFYSVGIGQISSEVPQNLSASRPQDRQFILSSKKLLLSDSGFYLCAWAGGTSGSLYNEQFFGPGTRLTVL.

The V and J genes are TRBV7-9 and TRBJ2-7; TRBD2 might be the D (6 bases). CDR1 and CDR2 from the germline V gene are SEHNR and FQNEAQ (reference sequence). The CDR3 is 16 amino acids. With 0 bases removed from V and 3 bases from J, the gap between germline ends came to 15 bases. The CDR3 DNA reads as TGTGCCAGCAGCTTAGCGGGGTCATCCGGGGGCTACGAGCAGTACTTC. Translating gives CASSLAGSSGGYEQYF.

The V call is TRBV25-1, the J call TRBJ2-2; 8 positions match TRBD1. This CDR3 is 14 amino acids long. Trimming removed 2 bases from V and 4 bases from J; junction bases left unmatched: 0. CDR1 is MGHDK and CDR2 is SYGVNS in the germline V gene. This CDR3 reads CASSEGQGTGELFF. Here the CDR3 DNA reads TGTGCCAGCAGTGAAGGACAGGGCACCGGGGAGCTGTTTTTT. Complete variable domain (other parts from reference TRBV25-1 and TRBJ2-2): EADIYQTPRYLVIGTGKKITLECSQTMGHDKMYWYQQDPGMELHLIHYSYGVNSTEKGDLSSESTVSRIRTEHFPLTLESARPSHTSQYLCASSEGQGTGELFFGEGSRLTVL.

This clone was seen only once. The chain uses TRBV5-5 and TRBJ2-7; no clear D gene. Germline lookup yields CDR1 SGHKS and CDR2 YYEKEE (reference sequence). V gave up 0 bases and J gave up 3 bases, with 4 bases separating them. CDR3 length: 12 residues. DNA of the CDR3: TGTGCCAGCAGCTTGGTTAGCTACGAGCAGTACTTC. Translated, it gives CASSLVSYEQYF.

The chain carries TRBV19 and TRBJ1-5, with D possibly TRBD1 on 5 matching bases. Trimming removed 4 bases from V and 0 bases from J, with 10 bases in between. There are 15 residues in the CDR3. Germline CDR1 LNHDA, CDR2 SQIVND (reference sequence). The CDR3 nucleotides read TGTGCCAGTAGTACGGGGGGGTATAGCAATCAGCCCCAGCATTTT. This gives the protein CASSTGGYSNQPQHF.

V is TRBV4-2 and J is TRBJ2-7; TRBD2 is a possible D gene (5 bases). From germline, CDR1 is LGHNA and CDR2 YNFKEQ. V shed 1 base and J shed 2 bases, with 15 bases lying between them. The CDR3 is 16 residues long. CDR3 DNA sequence: TGTGCCAGCAGCCAAGCCGAGGGCCCGGGGACCTACGAGCAGTACTTC. Translation: CASSQAEGPGTYEQYF.

The chain links TRBV9 to TRBJ1-2; D perhaps matches TRBD1 (5 bases). CDR1 and CDR2 from the germline V gene are SGDLS and YYNGEE. The germline V and J ends were trimmed by 0 bases and 4 bases, with 7 bases remaining between them. The CDR3 covers 13 residues. The CDR3 sequence is CASSVDGAYGYTF. The CDR3 nucleotides are TGTGCCAGCAGCGTAGATGGGGCCTATGGCTACACCTTC.

V is TRBV5-6 and J is TRBJ1-1; D is uncertain. The ends were cut back, 3 bases at V and 1 base at J, with 10 bases in the middle. The CDR3 spans 14 residues. Germline CDR1 is SGHDT and CDR2 is YYEEEE. CDR3 protein: CASSYPTGNTEAFF. The CDR3 coding sequence is TGTGCCAGCAGCTACCCGACGGGGAACACTGAAGCTTTCTTT.

The chain uses TRBV9 and TRBJ2-7; 13 bases agree with TRBD2. Trimming took 3 bases from V and 3 from J; bases not matched to a gene: 3. In germline, CDR1 is SGDLS, CDR2 YYNGEE. The CDR3 runs to 15 residues. Written as DNA, the CDR3 is TGTGCCAGCAGCGAGGGACTAGCGGGAAACTACGAGCAGTACTTC. Amino acid sequence: CASSEGLAGNYEQYF.